Each of the 22 T cell receptor beta chains below was sequenced from the same sample in a study of T-cell reconstitution after alpha-beta-depleted transplantation in children. TCRbeta library preparation incorporated unique molecular identifiers. One entry per CDR3 protein results from TCRdb running MiXCR on the PCR reads. The sample includes hundreds of thousands of distinct CDR3 sequences, less than 20% of them seen just once. The sequences come from PBMCs, mostly from graft donor cells, collected 360 days after TCRalphabeta/CD19-depleted stem cell transplant. All receptors derive from a male patient between 10 and 17 years old who had a stem cell transplant for acute lymphoblastic leukemia, so the T cells may come from the graft donor.

The chain carries TRBV7-9 and TRBJ2-7, with TRBD2 matching 10 bases. V lost 6 bases and J lost 3; bases outside the gene matches: 8. Looked up from germline, CDR1 is SEHNR and CDR2 is FQNEAQ (reference sequence). The CDR3 has 15 amino acids. The CDR3 sequence: CASRRTSGDFYEQYF. For the CDR3, the DNA is TGTGCCAGCAGACGGACTAGCGGAGATTTCTACGAGCAGTACTTC.

Notes on this clonotype: The conserved phenylalanine or tryptophan is not found at the CDR3 terminus, so this likely reflects a read error. The chain has TRBV5-1 and TRBJ2-1; D may be TRBD1 or TRBD2 (5 bases each). The CDR3 runs to 15 residues. V lost 0 bases and J 5 bases, leaving 12 bases between the germline ends. Per the germline V gene, CDR1 is SGHRS and CDR2 is YFSETQ. Here the CDR3 DNA reads TGCGCCAGCAGCTTGGGGGACCCAGACGACAATGAGCAGTTCATC. This encodes CASSLGDPDDNEQFI.

The chain joins TRBV10-3 to TRBJ2-3; 7 bases are a match to TRBD2. Germline V lookup: CDR1 ENHRY, CDR2 SYGVKD. This CDR3 is 15 amino acids long. The V gene end was trimmed by 0 bases and the J gene end by 3 bases; junction bases not matched to a gene: 3. CDR3 bases: TGTGCCATCAGTGAGTCAGGGACTACTACAGATACGCAGTATTTT. Translation: CAISESGTTTDTQYF.

V gene TRBV11-2 combines with J gene TRBJ2-3; D gene uncertain. Looked up from germline, CDR1 is SGHAT and CDR2 is FQNNGV. CDR3 length equals 13 residues. V lost 1 base and J lost 13, with 15 bases in between. CDR3 in amino acids: CASSLGVPIPEYF. Written as DNA, the CDR3 is TGTGCCAGCAGCTTAGGCGTACCCATACCCGAGTATTTT.

This clonotype was picked up a small number of times. The DNA of the CDR3 is TGCAGCGTTGAGTCCGACTGGACCTTGGCGCAGTATTTT. This gives the protein CSVESDWTLAQYF. The rearrangement joins TRBV29-1 to TRBJ2-3; D is unresolved. V gave up 3 bases and J gave up 10 bases, with 17 bases separating them. CDR1 is SQVTM and CDR2 is ANQGSEA in the germline V gene. This CDR3 is 13 amino acids long.

Only a few counts were recorded for this clonotype. The V call is TRBV3-1, the J call TRBJ2-1; D is perhaps TRBD2 (6 bases). CDR3 size: 14 residues. The ends were cut back, 4 bases at V and 6 bases at J, with 13 bases in the middle. CDR1 and CDR2 (germline): LGHDT, YNNKEL (reference sequence). The CDR3 nucleotides read TGTGCCAGCAGCCTCTTATCGACTAGCAATGAGCAGTTCTTC. Translated, it gives CASSLLSTSNEQFF.

The V and J genes are TRBV20-1 and TRBJ2-2, with D maybe TRBD2 (5 bases). Germline lookup yields CDR1 DFQATT and CDR2 SNEGSKA (reference sequence). Trimming cost V 6 bases and J 2 bases, with 13 bases left between them. CDR3 length: 14 amino acids. The CDR3 nucleotides are TGCAGTGCATTGGAGGAGCCCAACACCGGGGAGCTGTTTTTT. As protein: CSALEEPNTGELFF.

The rearrangement links TRBV12-3 or TRBV12-4 to TRBJ2-3; no firm D call. The CDR3 has 15 residues. The V and J ends lost 2 bases and 3 bases respectively, with 12 bases between them. CDR3 sequence: CASSLSRPMTDTQYF. In DNA, the CDR3 is TGTGCCAGCAGTTTATCGAGGCCGATGACAGATACGCAGTATTTT.

This rearrangement joins TRBV29-1 to TRBJ1-3; D not certain. Germline values: CDR1 SQVTM, CDR2 ANQGSEA. V dropped 0 bases and J dropped 4 bases, with 13 bases sitting between them. This CDR3 spans 15 amino acids. CDR3: CSVEDDLGSGNTIYF. The CDR3 nucleotides are TGCAGCGTTGAAGACGACCTTGGTTCCGGAAACACCATATATTTT.

The genes are TRBV2 and TRBJ2-7; maybe TRBD1 (6 bases). Germline V gene lookup returns CDR1 SNHLY and CDR2 FYNNEI. The CDR3 totals 16 residues. The V end lost 2 bases, the J end lost 3 bases, and 17 bases lay between the germline ends. Here the CDR3 reads CASSESQAGQIYEQYF. CDR3 coding DNA: TGTGCCAGCAGTGAATCTCAGGCCGGACAGATCTACGAGCAGTACTTC. The complete variable domain, with remaining parts taken from reference TRBV2 and TRBJ2-7, reads EPEVTQTPSHQVTQMGQEVILRCVPISNHLYFYWYRQILGQKVEFLVSFYNNEISEKSEIFDDQFSVERPDGSNFTLKIRSTKLEDSAMYFCASSESQAGQIYEQYFGPGTRLTVT.

The chain uses TRBV29-1 and TRBJ2-1; 11 bases match TRBD2. In germline, CDR1 is SQVTM, CDR2 ANQGSEA. The CDR3 is made up of 16 amino acids. Losses at the gene ends were 1 base for V and 0 bases for J; bases not matched to a gene: 2. The CDR3 here is CSVEVGLAVSYNEQFF. CDR3 coding DNA: TGCAGCGTTGAAGTGGGACTAGCGGTCTCCTACAATGAGCAGTTCTTC.

This clonotype was detected only a few times. This chain uses TRBV5-1 with TRBJ1-4, with D hard to call. V lost 7 bases to trimming and J lost 9 bases, with 16 bases between them. CDR3 length: 13 amino acids. Germline V gene sequence: CDR1 SGHRS, CDR2 YFSETQ. The CDR3: CASSISREKKLFF. The DNA for the CDR3 is TGCGCCAGCTCAATTTCTCGGGAAAAAAAACTGTTTTTT.

The chain joins TRBV10-3 to TRBJ1-2; TRBD1 matches 7 bases. Germline V gives CDR1 ENHRY, CDR2 SYGVKD. V lost 10 bases, J lost 4 bases, and 12 bases stayed unmatched. The CDR3 runs to 14 residues. The DNA of the CDR3 is TGTGCCAGCGGACAGGACATTCCTTTCTATGGCTACACCTTC. This codes for CASGQDIPFYGYTF.

The chain links TRBV7-8 to TRBJ2-1, with D possibly matching TRBD1 (6 bases). The V gene lost 0 bases and the J gene lost 12 bases, with 9 bases spanning the gap. Germline V gives CDR1 SGHVS, CDR2 FQNEAQ. There are 12 residues in the CDR3. CDR3 bases: TGTGCCAGCAGCTTAGCGGGACACGGGCAGTTCTTC. Translation gives CASSLAGHGQFF.

This clonotype was detected a few times. V and J are TRBV12-3 or TRBV12-4 and TRBJ2-5; 7 bases align to TRBD2. This CDR3 has 16 amino acids. After removal of 0 bases from V and 4 bases from J, the junction contained 8 bases not matched to a gene. CDR3: CASSLAPSGWGETQYF. Here the CDR3 DNA reads TGTGCCAGCAGTTTAGCGCCTAGCGGCTGGGGAGAGACCCAGTACTTC.

Only a few counts were recorded for this clonotype. J is TRBJ2-1 and V is TRBV7-9, with TRBD2 matching 14 bases. CDR3 size: 16 residues. Germline CDR1 is SEHNR and CDR2 is FQNEAQ (reference sequence). V trimming: 3 bases; J trimming: 9 bases; junction bases outside the gene matches: 7. The CDR3 DNA reads as TGTGCCAGCAGCTTCCCCGGGACTAGCGGGAGATCTGAGCAGTTCTTC. Protein sequence: CASSFPGTSGRSEQFF.

The chain carries TRBV11-1 and TRBJ2-5; D may be TRBD2 (6 bases). The CDR3 loop spans 15 amino acids. With 1 base removed from V and 1 base from J, the gap between germline ends came to 10 bases. Germline V gives CDR1 SGHAT, CDR2 FQDESV (reference sequence). The CDR3 is CASSLELAFQETQYF. CDR3 nucleotides: TGTGCCAGCAGCTTAGAACTAGCCTTCCAAGAGACCCAGTACTTC.

The rearrangement uses TRBV5-5 and TRBJ2-1; 8 bases line up with TRBD2. This CDR3 comprises 14 residues. Germline V gene data show CDR1 as SGHKS and CDR2 as YYEKEE (reference sequence). V gave up 1 base and J gave up 7 bases; unmatched junction bases: 4. The CDR3 protein is CASSLRERENEQFF. The CDR3 DNA sequence: TGTGCCAGCAGCTTGCGGGAGCGGGAGAATGAGCAGTTCTTC.

The V call is TRBV7-2, the J call TRBJ2-2, with TRBD1 matching 9 bases. Germline trimming cut 5 bases from V and 0 bases from J; bases unmatched to any gene: 7. This CDR3 has 17 amino acids. Germline V gene data show CDR1 as SGHTA and CDR2 as FQGNSA. CDR3 protein: CASSAKQGATNTGELFF. The CDR3 bases are TGTGCCAGCAGCGCTAAACAGGGGGCCACGAACACCGGGGAGCTGTTTTTT.

This sequence joins TRBV5-1 and TRBJ2-2; a weak D match, TRBD2 (6 bases). The V and J ends lost 2 bases and 4 bases respectively, with 9 bases between them. Germline-derived CDR1 and CDR2 are SGHRS and YFSETQ. CDR3 size: 14 residues. This chain's CDR3 is CASSFRTTTGELFF. The CDR3 DNA sequence: TGCGCCAGCAGCTTCAGGACTACCACCGGGGAGCTGTTTTTT.

V is TRBV10-3 and J is TRBJ1-1; weak D call: TRBD1 (6 bases). V lost 4 bases to trimming and J lost 1 base, with 10 bases between them. The CDR3 consists of 14 residues. Germline V gene sequence: CDR1 ENHRY, CDR2 SYGVKD. CDR3 region: CAISGGTSNTEAFF. In DNA, the CDR3 is TGTGCCATCAGTGGGGGGACATCGAACACTGAAGCTTTCTTT.

The chain links TRBV20-1 to TRBJ2-3; 10 positions agree with TRBD2. The CDR3 contains 15 residues. Germline trimming cut 2 bases from V and 1 base from J; bases unmatched to any gene: 3. Germline-derived CDR1 and CDR2 are DFQATT and SNEGSKA (reference sequence). The DNA for the CDR3 is TGCAGTGCTAGACTAGCGGGAGAGGGCACAGATACGCAGTATTTT. Translating gives CSARLAGEGTDTQYF.